This record covers a single T cell receptor (beta chain). These data belong to a study of CD8 T cells in Susac syndrome. Under recently defined diagnostic criteria, the patients with Susac syndrome qualified as having definite or probable disease. The CDR3 is 17 amino acids. With 4 bases removed from V and 5 bases from J, the gap between germline ends came to 22 bases. CDR1 and CDR2 (germline): LGHNA, YSLEER. Random hexamers primed reverse transcription of roughly 0.5 to 1 ug RNA. TCRdb used MiXCR to reprocess the immunoSEQ multiplex PCR reads, holding one entry per CDR3 protein. The sample lists hundreds of thousands of distinct CDR3 sequences, approximately 94% occurring once.

Specimen: CD4+ T cells from PBMCs. The source is a human donor with Susac syndrome. The rearrangement links TRBV4-3 to TRBJ2-3; no definite D call. DNA for the CDR3: TGCGCCAGCAGCCTCCGAAACCCACCCTTGCCGGGAGATACGCAGTATTTT. Protein sequence: CASSLRNPPLPGDTQYF.